This passage covers 17 T cell receptor beta chains from one sample sequenced in a study of T-cell reconstitution after alpha-beta-depleted transplantation in children. Researchers prepared the TCRbeta library using unique molecular identifiers, the study reports. TCRdb re-called the PCR reads with MiXCR, one entry per CDR3 protein. The sample carries around 700,000 distinct CDR3 sequences, about 12% recorded once. Specimen: PBMCs, collected before TCRalphabeta/CD19-depleted stem cell transplant. These TCRs come from a girl aged 2-10 years with congenital amegakaryocytic thrombocytopenia, due to receive a stem cell transplant.

This clonotype was observed at least ten times. The J gene is TRBJ1-5, the V gene TRBV7-2, with D tentatively TRBD1 (6 bases). The CDR3 runs to 14 residues. V lost 1 base, J lost 5 bases, and 9 bases lay in between. In germline, CDR1 is SGHTA, CDR2 FQGNSA. The CDR3 nucleotides are TGTGCCAGCAGCTTAGTACAGGGCCATCAGCCCCAGCATTTT. Encoded protein: CASSLVQGHQPQHF.

This clonotype was seen a handful of times. In nucleotides, the CDR3 is TGTGCCAGCAGCTTAGTGGGACTAGCGGGACTGACCGGGGAGCTGTTTTTT. Translated: CASSLVGLAGLTGELFF. This chain links TRBV7-9 with TRBJ2-2; TRBD2 agrees at 13 bases. The V and J ends lost 1 base and 5 bases, in that order; junction bases with no gene match: 4. Germline V gene data show CDR1 as SEHNR and CDR2 as FQNEAQ (reference sequence). CDR3 length: 17 residues.

The genes are TRBV5-1 and TRBJ1-5, with D perhaps TRBD1 (6 bases). Looked up from germline, CDR1 is SGHRS and CDR2 is YFSETQ. The CDR3 is 15 amino acids. With 0 bases removed from V and 2 bases from J, the gap between germline ends came to 9 bases. This chain's CDR3 is CASSLEGVGNQPQHF. CDR3 nucleotides: TGCGCCAGCAGCTTGGAGGGGGTAGGCAATCAGCCCCAGCATTTT.

V and J are TRBV4-2 and TRBJ2-7; 7 bases map to TRBD2. The V gene's germline CDR1 is LGHNA and CDR2 YNFKEQ. Trimming at V came to 2 bases and at J to 1 base, leaving 2 bases not matched to a gene. The CDR3 length is 14 residues. CDR3 bases: TGTGCCAGCAGCCAACCCGGGAGGTCCTACGAGCAGTACTTC. Translation: CASSQPGRSYEQYF.

This clonotype has at least ten counts. The chain combines TRBV10-1 with TRBJ2-1, with D possibly being TRBD1 (6 bases). V lost 4 bases to trimming and J lost 4 bases, with 14 bases between them. The CDR3 loop spans 15 amino acids. Per the germline V gene, CDR1 is WNHNN and CDR2 is SYGVQD (reference sequence). The CDR3 sequence: CASSGPGQPYNEQFF. As DNA, the CDR3 is TGCGCCAGCAGTGGACCGGGACAACCTTACAATGAGCAGTTCTTC.

The sample holds many counts of this clonotype. The rearrangement links TRBV9 to TRBJ1-6; D gene uncertain. There are 17 residues in the CDR3. Per germline, CDR1 SGDLS and CDR2 YYNGEE. The V and J ends lost 0 bases and 0 bases respectively, with 10 bases between them. DNA of the CDR3: TGTGCCAGCAGCGTAGAGGCCAGTCTCTCCTATAATTCACCCCTCCACTTT. Translated: CASSVEASLSYNSPLHF. The whole variable domain, filled in from reference TRBV9 and TRBJ1-6, reads DSGVTQTPKHLITATGQRVTLRCSPRSGDLSVYWYQQSLDQGLQFLIQYYNGEERAKGNILERFSAQQFPDLHSELNLSSLELGDSALYFCASSVEASLSYNSPLHFGNGTRLTVT.

This clonotype appeared many times. The chain is built from TRBV29-1 and TRBJ2-1, with D tentatively TRBD1 (5 bases). With 5 bases removed from V and 1 base from J, the gap between germline ends came to 12 bases. CDR3 size: 14 residues. CDR1 and CDR2 from the germline V gene are SQVTM and ANQGSEA. CDR3 residues: CSVFGQGSYNEQFF. The CDR3 bases are TGCAGCGTTTTTGGGCAGGGATCCTACAATGAGCAGTTCTTC.

This clonotype has at least ten counts. This sequence joins TRBV7-2 and TRBJ2-3; D is ambiguous. The V gene lost 1 base and the J gene lost 2 bases, with 10 bases spanning the gap. The CDR3 has 15 residues. CDR1 and CDR2 (germline): SGHTA, FQGNSA. CDR3 DNA sequence: TGTGCCAGCAGCTTAGTTCCTCAAGTCACAGATACGCAGTATTTT. Encoded protein: CASSLVPQVTDTQYF. Complete variable domain (other parts from reference TRBV7-2 and TRBJ2-3): GAGVSQSPSNKVTEKGKDVELRCDPISGHTALYWYRQSLGQGLEFLIYFQGNSAPDKSGLPSDRFSAERTGGSVSTLTIQRTQQEDSAVYLCASSLVPQVTDTQYFGPGTRLTVL.

This clonotype was counted many times. The CDR3 sequence: CASSFSLDRMSGKGYNEQFF. The CDR3 nucleotides read TGCGCCAGCAGCTTTAGTCTGGACAGGATGAGCGGGAAGGGTTACAATGAGCAGTTCTTC. The chain couples TRBV5-1 to TRBJ2-1; D is tentatively TRBD1 or TRBD2 (7 bases each). The CDR3 totals 20 residues. Germline V gene lookup returns CDR1 SGHRS and CDR2 YFSETQ. V lost 2 bases, J lost 4 bases, and 28 bases lay in between.

Ten or more counts support this clonotype. The V and J genes are TRBV5-1 and TRBJ1-1; 10 nucleotides line up with TRBD1. V shed 3 bases and J 5 bases; nucleotides not matched to a gene: 4. CDR1 SGHRS and CDR2 YFSETQ come from the germline V gene. The CDR3 is made up of 14 amino acids. This CDR3 is CASSSWTGGTEAFF. DNA for the CDR3: TGCGCCAGCAGCTCCTGGACAGGGGGGACTGAAGCTTTCTTT.

This clonotype was observed a few times. The chain carries TRBV5-1 and TRBJ2-5; D remains ambiguous. Germline V lookup: CDR1 SGHRS, CDR2 YFSETQ. V lost 0 bases, J lost 7 bases, and 10 bases lay in between. This CDR3 has 13 amino acids. CDR3 in amino acids: CASSLDGEGTQYF. In DNA form, the CDR3 reads TGCGCCAGCAGCTTGGACGGAGAAGGGACCCAGTACTTC. Supplemented by reference TRBV5-1 and TRBJ2-5, the full variable domain reads KAGVTQTPRYLIKTRGQQVTLSCSPISGHRSVSWYQQTPGQGLQFLFEYFSETQRNKGNFPGRFSGRQFSNSRSEMNVSTLELGDSALYLCASSLDGEGTQYFGPGTRLLVL.

This clonotype was observed many times. The chain combines TRBV29-1 with TRBJ2-7, with D perhaps matching TRBD1 (5 bases). CDR1 and CDR2 (germline): SQVTM, ANQGSEA. The V end lost 3 bases, the J end lost 2 bases, and 14 bases lay between the germline ends. This CDR3 is built from 14 residues. The CDR3 DNA sequence: TGCAGCGTTGAGGACACAGCTTCAACCTACGAGCAGTACTTC. Translated: CSVEDTASTYEQYF.

This clonotype was counted a few times. The chain has TRBV12-3 or TRBV12-4 and TRBJ1-3, with D possibly TRBD1 on 6 matching bases. The V end was cut by 6 bases, the J end by 0 bases, with 18 bases between. The CDR3 runs to 17 residues. The CDR3 spells CASSERPQGSSGNTIYF. In DNA, the CDR3 is TGTGCCAGCAGCGAAAGGCCTCAGGGGAGCTCTGGAAACACCATATATTTT.

This clonotype was seen a handful of times. The chain carries TRBV6-5 and TRBJ2-1; D remains unclear. Germline values: CDR1 MNHEY, CDR2 SVGAGI. The CDR3 runs 13 residues. Trimming pared 0 bases from V and 7 bases from J, leaving 7 bases between. The CDR3 sequence: CASSYSWGNEQFF. The CDR3 DNA sequence: TGTGCCAGCAGTTACTCCTGGGGAAATGAGCAGTTCTTC.

This clonotype was seen once. The rearrangement joins TRBV12-3 or TRBV12-4 to TRBJ2-5, with 12 nucleotides matching TRBD2. V shed 5 bases, J shed 5 bases, and the junction held 6 bases outside the gene matches. The CDR3 has 15 residues. CDR3 DNA: TGTGCCAGCAGTACCCGACTAGCGGGAGAGGAGACCCAGTACTTC. Its protein product is CASSTRLAGEETQYF.

This clonotype has more than one count but fewer than ten. The rearrangement links TRBV4-1 to TRBJ2-2, with D possibly TRBD1 on 5 matching bases. V lost 3 bases to trimming and J lost 6 bases, with 11 bases between them. The CDR3 is made up of 14 amino acids. Germline CDR1 reads MGHRA; CDR2 reads YSYEKL. As DNA, the CDR3 is TGCGCCAGCAGCCAGGTCATAGGGGCCGGGGAGCTGTTTTTT. Translating gives CASSQVIGAGELFF.

This clonotype was detected ten times or more. J is TRBJ1-5 and V is TRBV9; 8 nucleotides align to TRBD1. Germline assignment: CDR1 SGDLS and CDR2 YYNGEE. Trimming cost V 3 bases and J 5 bases; bases outside gene matches: 7. The CDR3 is 15 amino acids. The CDR3 spells CASSAGQGVYQPQHF. The CDR3 nucleotides are TGTGCCAGCAGCGCTGGACAGGGTGTTTATCAGCCCCAGCATTTT.